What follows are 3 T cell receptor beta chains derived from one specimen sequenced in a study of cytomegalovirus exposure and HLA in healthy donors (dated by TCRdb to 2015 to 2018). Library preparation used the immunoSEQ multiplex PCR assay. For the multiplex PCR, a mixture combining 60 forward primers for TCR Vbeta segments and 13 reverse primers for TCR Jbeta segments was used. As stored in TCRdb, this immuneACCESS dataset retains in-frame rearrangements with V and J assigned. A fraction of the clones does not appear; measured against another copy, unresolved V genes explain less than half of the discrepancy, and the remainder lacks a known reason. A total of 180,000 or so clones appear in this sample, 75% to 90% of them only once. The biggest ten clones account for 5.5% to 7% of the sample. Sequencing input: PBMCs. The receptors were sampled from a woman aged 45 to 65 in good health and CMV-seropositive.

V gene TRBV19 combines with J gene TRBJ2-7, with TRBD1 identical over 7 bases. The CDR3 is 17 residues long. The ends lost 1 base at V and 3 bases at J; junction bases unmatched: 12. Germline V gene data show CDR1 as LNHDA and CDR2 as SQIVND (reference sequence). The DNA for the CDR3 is TGTGCCAGTAGTATAGTACCCTTGACAGGGCAGCTCTACGAGCAGTACTTC. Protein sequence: CASSIVPLTGQLYEQYF. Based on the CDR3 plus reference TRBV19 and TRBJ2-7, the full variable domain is DGGITQSPKYLFRKEGQNVTLSCEQNLNHDAMYWYRQDPGQGLRLIYYSQIVNDFQKGDIAEGYSVSREKKESFPLTVTSAQKNPTAFYLCASSIVPLTGQLYEQYFGPGTRLTVT.

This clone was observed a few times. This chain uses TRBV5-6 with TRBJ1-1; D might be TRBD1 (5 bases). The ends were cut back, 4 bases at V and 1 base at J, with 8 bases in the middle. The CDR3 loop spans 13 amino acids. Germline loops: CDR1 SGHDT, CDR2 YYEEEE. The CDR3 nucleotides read TGTGCCAGCAGCCACGGGGGGAACACTGAAGCTTTCTTT. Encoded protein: CASSHGGNTEAFF.

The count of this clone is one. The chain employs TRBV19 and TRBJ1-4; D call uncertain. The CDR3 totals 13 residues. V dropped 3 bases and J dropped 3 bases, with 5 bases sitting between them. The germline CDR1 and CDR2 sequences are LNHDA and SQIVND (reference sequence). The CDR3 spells CASSIPPNEKLFF. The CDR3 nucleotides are TGTGCCAGTAGTATCCCTCCTAATGAAAAACTGTTTTTT.